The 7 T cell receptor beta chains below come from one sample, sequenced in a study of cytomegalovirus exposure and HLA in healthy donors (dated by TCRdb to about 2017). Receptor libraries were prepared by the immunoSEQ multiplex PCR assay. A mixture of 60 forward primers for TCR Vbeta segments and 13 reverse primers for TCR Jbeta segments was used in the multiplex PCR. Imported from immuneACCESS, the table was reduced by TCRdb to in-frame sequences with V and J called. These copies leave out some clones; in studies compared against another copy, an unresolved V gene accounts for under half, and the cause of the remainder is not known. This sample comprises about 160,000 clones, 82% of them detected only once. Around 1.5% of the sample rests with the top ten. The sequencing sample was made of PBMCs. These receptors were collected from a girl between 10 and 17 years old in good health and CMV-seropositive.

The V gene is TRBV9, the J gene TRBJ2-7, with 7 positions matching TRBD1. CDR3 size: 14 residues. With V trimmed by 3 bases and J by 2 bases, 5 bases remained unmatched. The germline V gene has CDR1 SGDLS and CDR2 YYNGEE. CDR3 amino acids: CASSETGLTYEQYF. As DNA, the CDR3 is TGTGCCAGCAGCGAGACAGGGCTCACCTACGAGCAGTACTTC.

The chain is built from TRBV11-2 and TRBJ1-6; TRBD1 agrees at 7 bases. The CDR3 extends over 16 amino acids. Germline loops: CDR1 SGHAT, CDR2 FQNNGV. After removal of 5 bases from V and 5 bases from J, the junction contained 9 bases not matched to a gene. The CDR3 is CASSLLTGTNNSPLHF. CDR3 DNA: TGTGCCAGCAGCCTACTGACAGGGACGAATAATTCACCCCTCCACTTT.

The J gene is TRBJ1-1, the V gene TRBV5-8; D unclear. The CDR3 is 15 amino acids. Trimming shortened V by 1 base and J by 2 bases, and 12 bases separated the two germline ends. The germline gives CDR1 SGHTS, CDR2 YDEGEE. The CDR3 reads CASSLFRRSNTEAFF. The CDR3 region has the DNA TGTGCCAGCAGCTTGTTCCGCAGGTCCAACACTGAAGCTTTCTTT. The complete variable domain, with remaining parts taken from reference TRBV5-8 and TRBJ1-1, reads EAGVTQSPTHLIKTRGQQATLRCSPISGHTSVYWYQQALGLGLQFLLWYDEGEERNRGNFPPRFSGRQFPNYSSELNVNALELEDSALYLCASSLFRRSNTEAFFGQGTRLTVV.

The CDR3 sequence is CASSPRGSGGTLQPQHF. CDR3 DNA: TGTGCCAGCAGCCCAAGGGGATCGGGGGGAACTCTTCAGCCCCAGCATTTT. The V and J genes are TRBV7-2 and TRBJ1-5; D is possibly TRBD1 (5 bases). The CDR3 spans 17 residues. CDR1 is SGHTA, CDR2 FQGNSA, per germline. Trimming took off 5 bases at V and 6 bases at J, with 23 bases between the two ends.

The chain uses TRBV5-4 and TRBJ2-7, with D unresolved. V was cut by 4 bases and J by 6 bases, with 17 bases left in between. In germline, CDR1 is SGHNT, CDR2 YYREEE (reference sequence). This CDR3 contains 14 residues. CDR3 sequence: CASSPDTLGGEQYF. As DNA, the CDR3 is TGTGCCAGCAGCCCCGACACACTGGGTGGCGAGCAGTACTTC. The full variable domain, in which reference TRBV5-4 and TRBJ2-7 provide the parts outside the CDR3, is ETGVTQSPTHLIKTRGQQVTLRCSSQSGHNTVSWYQQALGQGPQFIFQYYREEENGRGNFPPRFSGLQFPNYSSELNVNALELDDSALYLCASSPDTLGGEQYFGPGTRLTVT.

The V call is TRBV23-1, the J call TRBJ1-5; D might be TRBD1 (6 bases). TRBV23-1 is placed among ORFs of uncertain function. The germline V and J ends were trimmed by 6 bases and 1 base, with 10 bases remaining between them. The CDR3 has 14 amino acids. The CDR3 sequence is CASSRQESNQPQHF. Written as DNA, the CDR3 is TGCGCCAGCAGCCGACAGGAGAGCAATCAGCCCCAGCATTTT.

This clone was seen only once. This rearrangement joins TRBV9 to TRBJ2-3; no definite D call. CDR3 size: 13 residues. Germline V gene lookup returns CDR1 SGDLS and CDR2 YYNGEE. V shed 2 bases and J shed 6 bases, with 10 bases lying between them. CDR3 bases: TGTGCCAGCAGCGTTTCCAGTTCGGATACGCAGTATTTT. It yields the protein CASSVSSSDTQYF.